One and the same sample provided the 12 T cell receptor beta chains below, sequenced in a study of response to subunit inactivated influenza vaccine. TCRdb recomputed calls from the RT-PCR reads with MiXCR, one row per CDR3 protein. The sample includes more than 450,000 distinct CDR3 sequences, 12% of them seen just once. This specimen consisted of PBMCs from blood, obtained on the day of vaccination. The receptors come from a man aged 50-59 years who received an inactivated influenza vaccine.

A remark on this clonotype: Germline is not matched at one junction end, which may reflect a read error. The V gene is TRBV27, the J gene TRBJ2-1; D not resolved. The CDR3 spans 16 residues. The germline V gene has CDR1 MNHEY and CDR2 SMNVEV (reference sequence). The CDR3 nucleotides read TGTGCCAGCAGTTTCTTTTTAGTGACTTCCTACAGTGAGCAGTTCTTC. Protein sequence: CASSFFLVTSYSEQFF.

This clonotype was observed a handful of times. The rearrangement uses TRBV5-1 and TRBJ2-7; tentative D call: TRBD2 (6 bases). The germline gives CDR1 SGHRS, CDR2 YFSETQ. Trimming removed 0 bases at V and 6 bases at J, with 10 bases between. CDR3 size: 13 residues. For the CDR3, the DNA is TGCGCCAGCAGCTTGGACGGGGGTGGCGAGCAGTACTTC. Its protein is CASSLDGGGEQYF.

This clonotype was counted only a few times. The chain couples TRBV7-2 to TRBJ2-5; possibly TRBD1 for D (7 bases). Germline values: CDR1 SGHTA, CDR2 FQGNSA. There are 16 residues in the CDR3. Deletions cut 2 bases from V and 0 bases from J, with 13 bases between. Here the CDR3 DNA reads TGTGCCAGCAGCTTAACGGCGGGACAGTACCAAGAGACCCAGTACTTC. This translates into CASSLTAGQYQETQYF. Full variable domain (rest looked up from reference TRBV7-2 and TRBJ2-5): GAGVSQSPSNKVTEKGKDVELRCDPISGHTALYWYRQSLGQGLEFLIYFQGNSAPDKSGLPSDRFSAERTGGSVSTLTIQRTQQEDSAVYLCASSLTAGQYQETQYFGPGTRLLVL.

V is TRBV28 and J is TRBJ2-7; 12 nucleotides align to TRBD1. The CDR3 consists of 15 residues. In germline, CDR1 is MDHEN, CDR2 SYDVKM. V was clipped by 3 bases and J by 4 bases; unmatched bases: 4. The CDR3 DNA follows: TGTGCCAGCAGTTTTTTGGGACAGGGGGCTTACGAGCAGTACTTC. Encoded protein: CASSFLGQGAYEQYF.

This clonotype was seen more than once but under ten times. The genes are TRBV7-2 and TRBJ2-2; TRBD2 agrees at 9 bases. The J segment lost 2 bases and the V segment lost 4 bases, leaving 5 bases of the junction unmatched. This CDR3 is 16 amino acids long. Germline V gives CDR1 SGHTA, CDR2 FQGNSA. The chain's CDR3 is CASSSLAGHNTGELFF. The CDR3 nucleotides are TGTGCCAGCAGCTCCCTAGCGGGACATAACACCGGGGAGCTGTTTTTT.

This clonotype was seen repeatedly, ten times or more. The chain couples TRBV5-1 to TRBJ1-4; unclear D gene. Germline CDR1 SGHRS, CDR2 YFSETQ. The length of the CDR3 is 15 residues. V lost 0 bases and J 5 bases, leaving 11 bases between the germline ends. The CDR3 sequence is CASSLEGLQNEKLFF. CDR3 DNA sequence: TGCGCCAGCAGCTTGGAAGGGCTACAAAATGAAAAACTGTTTTTT.

This clonotype was detected ten times or more. The gene calls are TRBV27 and TRBJ2-1; 8 bases align to TRBD2. The CDR3 extends over 16 amino acids. CDR1 is MNHEY, CDR2 SMNVEV, per germline (reference sequence). Trimming cost V 0 bases and J 9 bases; bases outside gene matches: 10. The CDR3, as DNA: TGTGCCAGCAGTTTATCTCCGGGAGGGAGCTTCCTTGAGCAGTTCTTC. Its translation is CASSLSPGGSFLEQFF.

In its sample, this clonotype was seen a few times. The V and J genes are TRBV19 and TRBJ2-4; TRBD2 matches 12 bases. Per the germline V gene, CDR1 is LNHDA and CDR2 is SQIVND (reference sequence). V shed 5 bases and J 8 bases; nucleotides not matched to a gene: 4. The CDR3 has 14 residues. The CDR3 coding sequence is TGTGCCAGTAGTCCAGGACTAGCGGGATACATTCAGTACTTC. It encodes CASSPGLAGYIQYF. The full variable domain, in which reference TRBV19 and TRBJ2-4 provide the parts outside the CDR3, is DGGITQSPKYLFRKEGQNVTLSCEQNLNHDAMYWYRQDPGQGLRLIYYSQIVNDFQKGDIAEGYSVSREKKESFPLTVTSAQKNPTAFYLCASSPGLAGYIQYFGAGTRLSVL.

V usage is TRBV7-2 and J usage is TRBJ1-2; 9 bases line up with TRBD1. The CDR3 consists of 15 residues. V was clipped by 0 bases and J by 4 bases; unmatched bases: 3. CDR1 and CDR2 (germline): SGHTA, FQGNSA. The CDR3 here is CASSLAWDRVYGYTF. The DNA for the CDR3 is TGTGCCAGCAGCTTAGCCTGGGACAGGGTCTATGGCTACACCTTC.

The V and J genes are TRBV3-1 and TRBJ1-5; 7 positions agree with TRBD1. Germline CDR1 and CDR2: LGHDT and YNNKEL (reference sequence). The CDR3 totals 14 residues. Germline trimming cut 3 bases from V and 4 bases from J; bases unmatched to any gene: 3. The CDR3 loop is CASSQTGQNQPQHF. The CDR3 DNA is TGTGCCAGCAGCCAGACAGGGCAAAATCAGCCCCAGCATTTT.

This clonotype was found a few times. The chain uses TRBV20-1 and TRBJ2-7; D call uncertain. V lost 4 bases to trimming and J lost 0 bases, with 16 bases between them. Germline V gene sequence: CDR1 DFQATT, CDR2 SNEGSKA (reference sequence). This CDR3 comprises 15 residues. CDR3 region: CSATALKLDSYEQYF. Written as DNA, the CDR3 is TGCAGTGCTACCGCTCTCAAGCTGGACTCCTACGAGCAGTACTTC.

This clonotype was detected many times. The chain has TRBV20-1 and TRBJ2-1; 12 nucleotides match TRBD2. The germline V gene has CDR1 DFQATT and CDR2 SNEGSKA (reference sequence). This CDR3 region has 15 residues. With 2 bases clipped from V and 9 bases from J, the junction kept 8 bases outside the gene matches. The DNA of the CDR3 is TGCAGTGCTAGACTTACTCCGGGACTAGCGGGTGAGCAGTTCTTC. Translation: CSARLTPGLAGEQFF.